The 26 T cell receptor beta chains reported below all come from one sample, sequenced in a study of blood T cell repertoires in COVID-19. Libraries were prepared by immunoSEQ multiplex PCR; TCRdb keeps only in-frame clonotypes and omits some of them. The sample has 310,000 or so clones, under 90% seen once. The specimen was PBMCs or T cells enriched from blood (not recorded which). The receptors shown here come from a woman aged 18-30 years who had recovered from COVID-19.

The gene calls are TRBV29-1 and TRBJ1-2; 7 bases align to TRBD1. The CDR3 loop spans 13 amino acids. The ends lost 6 bases at V and 2 bases at J; junction bases unmatched: 6. CDR1 is SQVTM, CDR2 ANQGSEA, per germline. The CDR3 DNA sequence: TGCAGCGTCGTAGACAGGGAAAACTATGGCTACACCTTC. This codes for CSVVDRENYGYTF. The variable domain in full, completed from reference TRBV29-1 and TRBJ1-2, reads SAVISQKPSRDICQRGTSLTIQCQVDSQVTMMFWYRQQPGQSLTLIATANQGSEATYESGFVIDKFPISRPNLTFSTLTVSNMSPEDSSIYLCSVVDRENYGYTFGSGTRLTVV.

This chain links TRBV27 with TRBJ1-2; 8 bases align to TRBD1. CDR1 MNHEY and CDR2 SMNVEV come from the germline V gene (reference sequence). This CDR3 has 14 residues. Losses at the gene ends were 0 bases for V and 6 bases for J; bases not matched to a gene: 3. The CDR3 DNA follows: TGTGCCAGCAGTTTATCGGCAGGGGGCGATGGCTACACCTTC. Translated: CASSLSAGGDGYTF.

The V and J genes are TRBV18 and TRBJ2-1; TRBD2 matches at 8 bases. V lost 0 bases to trimming and J lost 9 bases; unmatched junction nucleotides: 7. This CDR3 has 15 residues. Germline values: CDR1 KGHSH, CDR2 LQKENI. CDR3 sequence: CASSPPGLEGGEQFF. The CDR3 region has the DNA TGTGCCAGCTCACCACCGGGACTAGAGGGCGGTGAGCAGTTCTTC. Filled out from reference TRBV18 and TRBJ2-1, the complete variable domain reads NAGVMQNPRHLVRRRGQEARLRCSPMKGHSHVYWYRQLPEEGLKFMVYLQKENIIDESGMPKERFSAEFPKEGPSILRIQQVVRGDSAAYFCASSPPGLEGGEQFFGPGTRLTVL.

The chain has TRBV7-9 and TRBJ2-7; 9 bases fit TRBD1. In germline, CDR1 is SEHNR, CDR2 FQNEAQ (reference sequence). The CDR3 totals 13 residues. V dropped 5 bases and J dropped 5; count of bases not matched to a gene: 4. The CDR3 bases are TGTGCCAGCAGCCGACAGGGGGAGGACGAGCAGTACTTC. It is translated as CASSRQGEDEQYF.

V is TRBV24-1 and J is TRBJ2-1, with 7 bases identical to TRBD2. This CDR3 has 16 residues. Germline CDR1 reads KGHDR; CDR2 reads SFDVKD. J was trimmed by 5 bases and V by 4 bases; bases with no gene match: 10. The CDR3 here is CATSDRAGKSHNEQFF. CDR3 bases: TGTGCCACCAGTGACCGAGCGGGAAAAAGCCACAATGAGCAGTTCTTC.

The rearrangement uses TRBV4-1 and TRBJ2-7; 7 nucleotides line up with TRBD2. The V gene's germline CDR1 is MGHRA and CDR2 YSYEKL. Trimming cost V 5 bases and J 4 bases; bases outside gene matches: 14. This CDR3 has 16 amino acids. Written as DNA, the CDR3 is TGCGCCAGCAGCGAACACCCTGGGGGAGGGCCTTACGAGCAGTACTTC. It codes for CASSEHPGGGPYEQYF.

The chain uses TRBV4-1 and TRBJ1-2; D possibly corresponds to TRBD1 (6 bases). This CDR3 has 16 residues. In germline, CDR1 is MGHRA, CDR2 YSYEKL. Trimming stripped 1 base from V and 4 bases from J, with 16 bases between. The CDR3 loop reads CASSQAITGSTYGYTF. The CDR3 nucleotides read TGCGCCAGCAGCCAAGCAATAACAGGGTCTACCTATGGCTACACCTTC.

The gene calls are TRBV5-1 and TRBJ2-7; a possible D gene is TRBD1 (6 bases). Germline V gives CDR1 SGHRS, CDR2 YFSETQ. The length of the CDR3 is 11 residues. V lost 6 bases and J lost 3, with 7 bases in between. The CDR3 region has the DNA TGCGCCAGCAAGGACAGCTACGAGCAGTACTTC. This encodes CASKDSYEQYF.

V usage is TRBV6-5 and J usage is TRBJ1-1; D perhaps matches TRBD1 (5 bases). Germline V gene sequence: CDR1 MNHEY, CDR2 SVGAGI. V was shortened by 2 bases and J by 6 bases, with 13 bases between the two germline ends. This CDR3 is built from 14 residues. The CDR3 nucleotides are TGTGCCAGCAGTTACATGGGGCAGGGCTCTGAAGCTTTCTTT. Amino acids: CASSYMGQGSEAFF.

This chain joins TRBV2 and TRBJ1-6; D ambiguous. Germline values: CDR1 SNHLY, CDR2 FYNNEI. This CDR3 has 14 residues. V lost 3 bases and J lost 10, with 13 bases in between. The CDR3 protein is CASSDSGFKSPLHF. The CDR3 nucleotides read TGTGCCAGCAGTGACTCGGGGTTCAAGTCACCCCTCCACTTT.

V is TRBV7-9 and J is TRBJ1-1; D remains ambiguous. With 1 base removed from V and 8 bases from J, the gap between germline ends came to 14 bases. The CDR3 has 14 residues. Germline-derived CDR1 and CDR2 are SEHNR and FQNEAQ (reference sequence). This CDR3 reads CASSLVRGFGEAFF. The CDR3 DNA is TGTGCCAGCAGCTTAGTTAGAGGGTTCGGGGAAGCTTTCTTT.

The sample holds one count of this clone. The V gene is TRBV5-1, the J gene TRBJ1-5; tentative D call: TRBD1 (5 bases). The CDR3 is 14 amino acids. V gave up 3 bases and J gave up 4 bases, with 11 bases separating them. Germline CDR1 and CDR2: SGHRS and YFSETQ. This chain's CDR3 is CASSSYPGNQPQHF. The CDR3 DNA sequence: TGCGCCAGCAGCTCCTATCCAGGGAATCAGCCCCAGCATTTT.

The chain couples TRBV5-1 to TRBJ2-3, with D perhaps TRBD2 (6 bases). CDR3 size: 15 residues. Germline V lookup: CDR1 SGHRS, CDR2 YFSETQ. V gave up 0 bases and J gave up 2 bases, with 10 bases separating them. CDR3 sequence (DNA): TGCGCCAGCAGCTTGGCCGGGGGATTCACAGATACGCAGTATTTT. Protein product: CASSLAGGFTDTQYF.

To note about this clone: Other DNA sequences in the same sample also yield this CDR3. This chain joins TRBV30 and TRBJ2-7, with no clear D. Looked up from germline, CDR1 is GTSNPN and CDR2 is SVGIG (reference sequence). CDR3 length: 11 amino acids. V lost 3 bases, J lost 1 base, and 4 bases lay in between. The CDR3 nucleotides are TGTGCCTGGAGCCCGTCCTACGAGCAGTACTTC. Amino acids: CAWSPSYEQYF.

Points on this clone: A much larger clone lies one base from this, so it may be a read error. The chain joins TRBV5-1 to TRBJ2-7; D is perhaps TRBD1 (5 bases). Deletions cut 0 bases from V and 3 bases from J, with 10 bases between. CDR1 and CDR2 from the germline V gene are SGHRS and YFSETQ. The CDR3 runs to 14 residues. This CDR3 reads CASSLAQGNYEQYF. CDR3 sequence (DNA): TGCGCCAGCAGCTTGGCTCAGGGAAACTACGAGCAGTACTTC.

CDR3 loop: CASSHGQLYGYTF. CDR3 in DNA: TGTGCCAGCAGCCATGGACAGCTCTATGGCTACACCTTC. The rearrangement links TRBV11-2 to TRBJ1-2, with D perhaps TRBD1 (6 bases). V lost 5 bases to trimming and J lost 4 bases, with 11 bases between them. The germline gives CDR1 SGHAT, CDR2 FQNNGV. CDR3 length equals 13 residues.

The rearrangement uses TRBV6-4 and TRBJ2-7; TRBD1 matches at 7 bases. J lost 5 bases, V lost 3 bases, and 13 bases had no gene match. CDR1 and CDR2 from the germline V gene are MRHNA and SNTAGT. This CDR3 has 16 residues. CDR3 region: CASSESGKTGSNEQYF. The CDR3 bases are TGTGCCAGCAGTGAGAGTGGGAAGACAGGGAGTAACGAGCAGTACTTC.

The rearrangement links TRBV28 to TRBJ2-7; maybe TRBD2 (5 bases). From germline, CDR1 is MDHEN and CDR2 SYDVKM. V was pared by 4 bases and J by 7 bases, with 20 bases between. The CDR3 loop spans 15 amino acids. The CDR3 region is CASSSTRPIRCEQYF. The DNA of the CDR3 is TGTGCCAGCAGTTCTACTAGGCCTATCCGTTGTGAGCAGTACTTC.

The rearrangement links TRBV5-1 to TRBJ2-5; 12 bases are shared with TRBD2. The trim removed 1 base at V and 13 bases at J, leaving 8 bases unmatched. The germline CDR1 and CDR2 sequences are SGHRS and YFSETQ. The CDR3 runs 14 residues. CDR3: CASSLLAGGPLSYF. As DNA, the CDR3 is TGCGCCAGCAGCTTGCTAGCGGGAGGGCCACTCTCGTACTTC.

The chain recombines TRBV19 with TRBJ2-1; D possibly corresponds to TRBD1 (7 bases). The CDR3 contains 15 residues. The V and J ends lost 2 bases and 8 bases respectively, with 16 bases between them. The germline CDR1 and CDR2 sequences are LNHDA and SQIVND (reference sequence). The CDR3 sequence: CASSITLQGGYEQFF. Written as DNA, the CDR3 is TGTGCCAGTAGTATAACCTTGCAGGGGGGTTATGAGCAGTTCTTC.

The rearrangement joins TRBV5-1 to TRBJ2-7; the D gene is possibly TRBD1 (6 bases). CDR1 is SGHRS, CDR2 YFSETQ, per germline. This CDR3 has 14 residues. The germline V and J ends were trimmed by 4 bases and 3 bases, with 14 bases remaining between them. Written as DNA, the CDR3 is TGCGCCAGCAGCCCAGGGACAACCGTCTACGAGCAGTACTTC. It is translated as CASSPGTTVYEQYF.

The genes are TRBV9 and TRBJ2-3; 8 bases fit TRBD2. The CDR3 sequence is 16 residues long. J was trimmed by 2 bases and V by 0 bases; bases with no gene match: 5. Germline loops: CDR1 SGDLS, CDR2 YYNGEE. The CDR3 sequence: CASSVVAAGATDTQYF. In nucleotides, the CDR3 is TGTGCCAGCAGCGTAGTAGCAGCGGGGGCCACAGATACGCAGTATTTT.

This rearrangement joins TRBV7-2 to TRBJ1-1; D might be TRBD1 (5 bases). Germline V gene data show CDR1 as SGHTA and CDR2 as FQGNSA. The V end was cut by 0 bases, the J end by 1 base, with 6 bases between. This CDR3 contains 14 residues. CDR3 amino acids: CASSLAGANTEAFF. The CDR3 DNA reads as TGTGCCAGCAGCTTAGCAGGGGCGAACACTGAAGCTTTCTTT.

The chain recombines TRBV7-9 with TRBJ1-2, with 9 bases fitting TRBD1. This CDR3 is built from 16 residues. CDR1 and CDR2 from the germline V gene are SEHNR and FQNEAQ (reference sequence). The V and J ends lost 1 base and 1 base, in that order; junction bases with no gene match: 4. The CDR3 loop is CASSLGKGQGNYGYTF. The CDR3 nucleotides are TGTGCCAGCAGCTTAGGAAAGGGACAGGGTAACTATGGCTACACCTTC.

The genes are TRBV19 and TRBJ1-2; D might be TRBD1 (6 bases). The V and J ends lost 10 bases and 5 bases respectively, with 17 bases between them. Per the germline V gene, CDR1 is LNHDA and CDR2 is SQIVND (reference sequence). The CDR3 runs 13 residues. The CDR3 spells CAISVPGVYGYTF. As DNA, the CDR3 is TGTGCCATCTCCGTCCCAGGGGTTTATGGCTACACCTTC.

The chain links TRBV24-1 to TRBJ2-1; 13 positions match TRBD2. Losses at the gene ends were 3 bases for V and 5 bases for J; bases not matched to a gene: 12. Germline V lookup: CDR1 KGHDR, CDR2 SFDVKD. The CDR3 has 19 residues. DNA for the CDR3: TGTGCCACCAGTGATCCTACTAGCGGGGGGGCGGACTGGGACAATGAGCAGTTCTTC. The encoded protein is CATSDPTSGGADWDNEQFF.